A selection of T cell receptor beta chains follows, all from one sample in a study of STAT3 mutations in large granular lymphocyte leukemia. TCRdb's table, derived via immunoSEQ multiplex PCR, lists solely in-frame clones and lacks some. The sample yields about 4,400 clones, 80% to 85% seen once. Material: peripheral blood mononuclear cells. The receptors were gathered from a middle-aged man with T-cell large granular lymphocyte leukemia. Some clones in this sample may be carry-over from other donors' samples. Both conserved end residues are part of each CDR3. The D gene is left open where the match is weak. Expanded clones get a size class; other rows say once, few or many, or leave the size out.

abundance,d_gene,v_gene,j_gene,CDR3aa,CDR3nt
NA,TRBD1,TRBV5-8,TRBJ2-3,CASSLVGQASDTQYF,TGTGCCAGCAGCTTGGTTGGACAGGCATCGGATACGCAGTATTTT
once,TRBD1,TRBV7-2,TRBJ1-2,CASSSPGQAYGYTF,TGTGCCAGCAGCTCACCGGGACAGGCCTATGGCTACACCTTC
NA,TRBD1,TRBV6-1,TRBJ1-1,CASTLGQGYTEAFF,TGTGCCAGCACCTTAGGACAGGGTTACACTGAAGCTTTCTTT
NA,NA,TRBV2,TRBJ2-2,CASSEAGAGAAGAGELFF,TGTGCCAGCAGTGAAGCGGGGGCCGGCGCGGCCGGCGCCGGGGAGCTGTTTTTT
NA,TRBD1,TRBV19,TRBJ2-7,CASSPGQGYAYEQYF,TGTGCCAGTAGTCCTGGACAGGGGTACGCCTACGAGCAGTACTTC
NA,TRBD1,TRBV5-4,TRBJ1-2,CASSFDRVSGYTF,TGTGCCAGCAGCTTTGACAGGGTCAGTGGCTACACCTTC
NA,NA,TRBV10-3,TRBJ2-7,CAISESPGTYEQYF,TGTGCCATCAGTGAGTCGCCAGGGACCTACGAGCAGTACTTC
NA,TRBD1,TRBV5-6,TRBJ2-5,CASSLVDRGPETQYF,TGTGCCAGCAGCTTGGTGGACAGGGGGCCTGAGACCCAGTACTTC
NA,NA,TRBV20-1,TRBJ2-7,CSAAGDYEQYF,TGCAGTGCTGCAGGGGACTACGAGCAGTACTTC
NA,TRBD1,TRBV29-1,TRBJ1-1,CSVAGGGGMGTEAFF,TGCAGCGTTGCAGGGGGGGGTGGGATGGGCACTGAAGCTTTCTTT
few,NA,TRBV5-4,TRBJ2-7,CASSSSERPYEQYF,TGTGCCAGCAGCTCCAGCGAGCGGCCCTACGAGCAGTACTTC
NA,NA,TRBV18,TRBJ2-7,CASSPGGSFSYEQYF,TGTGCCAGCTCACCAGGAGGTTCCTTCTCCTACGAGCAGTACTTC
once,NA,TRBV10-2,TRBJ2-7,CASSVYRYEQYF,TGCGCCAGCAGTGTCTACCGGTACGAGCAGTACTTC
NA,NA,TRBV15,TRBJ1-4,CATSRVGGREKLFF,TGTGCCACCAGCAGAGTGGGTGGAAGAGAAAAACTGTTTTTT
once,NA,TRBV5-1,TRBJ1-1,CASSSSAGANLVAFF,TGCGCCAGCAGCTCGTCGGCAGGGGCCAACCTGGTGGCTTTCTTT
NA,NA,TRBV18,TRBJ1-1,CASSPNSNTEAFF,TGTGCCAGCTCACCGAACTCCAACACTGAAGCTTTCTTT
once,NA,TRBV6-6,TRBJ1-5,CASSYGGGNQPQHF,TGTGCCAGCAGTTACGGAGGTGGCAATCAGCCCCAGCATTTT
NA,NA,TRBV27,TRBJ1-6,CASSLTVYNSPLHF,TGTGCCAGCAGTTTGACAGTCTATAATTCACCCCTCCACTTT
NA,TRBD1,TRBV5-1,TRBJ2-6,CASSGQVFSGANVLTF,TGCGCCAGCAGCGGACAGGTCTTCTCTGGGGCCAACGTCCTGACTTTC
NA,NA,TRBV4-2,TRBJ2-5,CASSQPGTGEETQYF,TGTGCCAGCAGCCAACCCGGGACGGGCGAAGAGACCCAGTACTTC
NA,TRBD2,TRBV5-1,TRBJ2-1,CASSIGLESGEQFF,TGCGCCAGCAGCATTGGACTAGAAAGTGGAGAGCAGTTCTTC
NA,NA,TRBV5-6,TRBJ2-2,CASSLWGQRNTGELFF,TGTGCCAGCAGCTTGTGGGGGCAGAGGAACACCGGGGAGCTGTTTTTT
NA,NA,TRBV5-1,TRBJ1-2,CASSLAGGWGGYTF,TGCGCCAGCAGCTTGGCCGGAGGGTGGGGTGGCTACACCTTC
few,TRBD1,TRBV27,TRBJ2-3,CASRPGQGWTDTQYF,TGTGCCAGCAGACCGGGACAGGGTTGGACAGATACGCAGTATTTT
NA,TRBD1,TRBV27,TRBJ1-2,CASSSDRAYPYGYTF,TGTGCCAGCAGTAGCGACAGGGCCTACCCATATGGCTACACCTTC
NA,TRBD2,TRBV28,TRBJ2-3,CASSPALGRAGVYTDTQYF,TGTGCCAGCAGTCCCGCCCTGGGGCGGGCGGGGGTCTACACAGATACGCAGTATTTT
NA,NA,TRBV7-2,TRBJ1-6,CASSFRYNSPLHF,TGTGCCAGCAGCTTCCGATATAATTCACCCCTCCACTTT
once,NA,TRBV27,TRBJ1-2,CATLTGSGYTF,TGTGCCACCCTGACAGGTTCTGGCTACACCTTC
NA,TRBD1,TRBV4-1,TRBJ1-5,CASSQDRDRYQPQHF,TGCGCCAGCAGCCAAGATAGGGACAGGTATCAGCCCCAGCATTTT
once,NA,TRBV25-1,TRBJ1-2,CASSEWGGNYGYTF,TGTGCCAGCAGTGAATGGGGCGGAAACTATGGCTACACCTTC
NA,NA,TRBV19,TRBJ1-1,CASSAQGRDTEAFF,TGTGCCAGTAGTGCACAGGGAAGGGACACTGAAGCTTTCTTT
NA,NA,TRBV18,TRBJ1-1,CASSRAFTEAFF,TGTGCCAGCTCACGGGCCTTCACTGAAGCTTTCTTT
NA,NA,TRBV19,TRBJ1-6,CASSVRRENSPLHF,TGTGCCAGTAGTGTTCGGAGGGAGAATTCACCCCTCCACTTT
once,NA,TRBV2,TRBJ1-2,CASSEEASGGYTF,TGTGCCAGCAGTGAAGAGGCATCGGGGGGCTACACCTTC
NA,TRBD1,TRBV7-2,TRBJ2-1,CASSPQTGDNEQFF,TGTGCCAGCAGCCCACAGACAGGGGACAATGAGCAGTTCTTC
NA,NA,TRBV5-4,TRBJ2-7,CASSLGGLAAVPTYEQYF,TGTGCCAGCAGCTTGGGGGGACTCGCGGCTGTTCCGACCTACGAGCAGTACTTC
NA,NA,TRBV21-1,TRBJ2-5,CASSKEPEGQGTQETQYF,TGTGCCAGCAGCAAAGAGCCCGAGGGACAGGGGACCCAAGAGACCCAGTACTTC
NA,NA,TRBV4-1,TRBJ1-5,CASSQDPGGNQPQHF,TGCGCCAGCAGCCAAGATCCAGGGGGCAATCAGCCCCAGCATTTT
once,NA,TRBV6-5,TRBJ1-2,CASSLAKDGPYGYTF,TGTGCCAGCAGTTTGGCCAAGGACGGACCGTATGGCTACACCTTC
NA,TRBD1,TRBV19,TRBJ2-2,CASSIATGAGELFF,TGTGCCAGTAGTATCGCGACAGGGGCCGGGGAGCTGTTTTTT
NA,NA,TRBV7-9,TRBJ2-7,CASSGTESYEQYF,TGTGCCAGCAGCGGGACTGAATCCTACGAGCAGTACTTC
NA,NA,TRBV25-1,TRBJ2-1,CASSEYFGGWFF,TGTGCCAGCAGTGAATATTTTGGAGGGTGGTTCTTC
NA,NA,TRBV18,TRBJ1-1,CASSDSMNTEAFF,TGTGCCAGCTCCGATTCCATGAACACTGAAGCTTTCTTT
few,NA,TRBV4-1,TRBJ2-1,CASSQVHGNNEQFF,TGCGCCAGCAGCCAAGTTCACGGGAACAATGAGCAGTTCTTC
once,NA,TRBV18,TRBJ2-5,CASSPKGETQYF,TGTGCCAGCTCACCCAAGGGGGAGACCCAGTACTTC
NA,NA,TRBV7-9,TRBJ2-3,CASSSWDRGDTQYF,TGTGCCAGCAGCTCCTGGGACCGAGGGGATACGCAGTATTTT
NA,TRBD1,TRBV13,TRBJ2-7,CASSLGRQGPSYEQYF,TGTGCCAGCAGCTTAGGGCGACAGGGACCTTCCTACGAGCAGTACTTC
NA,NA,TRBV15,TRBJ2-3,CATSRDRTDTQYF,TGTGCCACCAGCAGAGATCGCACAGATACGCAGTATTTT
few,TRBD1,TRBV2,TRBJ1-6,CASSEVGTGPSDSPLHF,TGTGCCAGCAGTGAAGTGGGGACAGGGCCGAGCGATTCACCCCTCCACTTT
NA,NA,TRBV5-6,TRBJ2-7,CASSLGGDFYEQYF,TGTGCCAGCAGCTTAGGGGGGGACTTCTACGAGCAGTACTTC
once,NA,TRBV30,TRBJ2-1,CAWSPGGTYNEQFF,TGTGCCTGGAGTCCCGGGGGAACCTACAATGAGCAGTTCTTC
once,NA,TRBV5-1,TRBJ2-7,CASSYDSIYEQYF,TGCGCCAGCAGCTACGACAGTATCTACGAGCAGTACTTC
NA,TRBD1,TRBV2,TRBJ2-7,CASSESGQAPNDKYF,TGTGCCAGCAGTGAGTCGGGACAGGCCCCTAACGATAAGTACTTC
once,NA,TRBV11-2,TRBJ1-6,CASSPRSPGQMNSPLHF,TGTGCCAGCAGCCCAAGGTCTCCAGGACAGATGAATTCACCCCTCCACTTT